A single T cell receptor beta chain is shown here with its context. Per the study methods: Nucleated cell number was recorded as an estimate derived from reference gene primer amplification. Data came from immunoSEQ multiplex PCR; TCRdb stores just in-frame clones and leaves some out. Clone size and V and J calls were adopted from that table, with D and trimming inferred from the DNA. Of approximately 89,000 clones in the sample, approximately 86% were seen once. This record belongs to a study of blood T cell repertoires in COVID-19. CDR3 size: 15 residues. Germline V gene sequence: CDR1 SGDLS, CDR2 YYNGEE. V was trimmed by 2 bases and J by 5 bases, leaving 14 bases between them.

The sequence derives from an older woman with active or convalescent COVID-19. This chain links TRBV9 with TRBJ2-1; maybe TRBD1 (6 bases). The sequencing input was peripheral blood. The CDR3 nucleotides read TGTGCCAGCAGCGTCACCGGGACAATCAACAATGAGCAGTTCTTC. Protein sequence: CASSVTGTINNEQFF.